This T cell receptor beta chain was documented in a study of tumor-infiltrating lymphocytes in primary liver carcinoma. Study in general: Those enrolled were patients of both sexes, who were aged 30 to 69 years. Each of the growths was stage T1-T3 N0M0, extending roughly 4.2 to 10 cm across. The study obtained roughly 3.65 to 7.13 million productive TCRbeta reads per sample, similar across tissue types.

There are 15 residues in the CDR3. Germline-derived CDR1 and CDR2 are MNHEY and SVGAGI. The roughly 17-31 mg bulk tissue piece was not sorted before simultaneous RNA and DNA extraction. Findings and limits, study-wide: Blood trailed tumors significantly in top-250-clone fraction (p = 0.039).

The authors made TCR beta cDNA from around 500 ng total RNA with a constant-region primer. Libraries for TCR beta were built through three nested multiplex PCR rounds, which together made up a slightly modified ARM-PCR procedure. A C-beta reverse primer was combined with TRBV1-TRBV30 forward primers in the first two PCR rounds, and each round had about 10 cycles. In TCRdb, the multiplex PCR reads were re-called with MiXCR into one record per CDR3 protein. Of some 130,000 distinct CDR3 sequences in the sample, approximately 68% were seen once. A word on this clonotype: Its antigen is unidentified. The junction departs from germline at one end; a sequencing error may be responsible.

The J gene is TRBJ2-3, the V gene TRBV6-5, with TRBD2 as a possible D gene (5 bases). Sequenced sample: tumor-adjacent normal liver tissue. This clonotype originated in a woman in her sixties or seventies with primary liver carcinoma and hepatitis B virus infection. Written as DNA, the CDR3 is TGTGCCAACAGTTACCGGGGTAGTAGCACAGATACGCAGTATTTT. This translates into CANSYRGSSTDTQYF.